The entry below gives a single T cell receptor beta chain sequence along with its context. The recovered donors of Cohort 3 showed two negative PCRs, clearance, or symptom resolution. This sample was included in a study of blood T cell repertoires in COVID-19. Libraries were prepared by immunoSEQ multiplex PCR; TCRdb keeps only in-frame clonotypes and omits some of them. This table has roughly 200,000 clones, 88% appearing once. Trimming shortened V by 0 bases and J by 2 bases, and 12 bases separated the two germline ends. The CDR3 length is 15 residues. Germline-derived CDR1 and CDR2 are SGHKS and YYEKEE (reference sequence).

The sequencing sample was made of PBMCs or T cells enriched from blood (not recorded which). The source is a woman in her twenties or thirties who had recovered from COVID-19. This chain connects TRBV5-5 to TRBJ2-7; D perhaps matches TRBD2 (5 bases). The CDR3 region has the DNA TGTGCCAGCAGCTTGGCGCCCCTAGCACCCTACGAGCAGTACTTC. It codes for CASSLAPLAPYEQYF.